The rows below give T cell receptor beta chains drawn from one sample of a study of cytomegalovirus exposure and HLA in healthy donors. Using immunoSEQ multiplex PCR, the repertoire was profiled, and TCRdb retains in-frame clones only, with some absent. The data hold roughly 190,000 clones, with approximately 78% observed a single time. Specimen: PBMCs. The receptors shown here come from a woman between 18 and 30 years old in good health and CMV-seronegative. Each CDR3 is given with its conserved first and last residue. A D gene is named only where the DNA matches it firmly. Clone size appears in some rows only: once, few, many, or a class for an expanded clone.

V gene: TRBV6-5
D gene: TRBD1
clone size: .
J gene: TRBJ1-5
CDR3 protein: CASSQGASNQPQHF
CDR3 DNA: TGTGCCAGCAGCCAGGGGGCAAGCAATCAGCCCCAGCATTTT

V gene: TRBV5-1
D gene: TRBD2
clone size: .
J gene: TRBJ2-7
CDR3 protein: CASSSAGGPGEQYF
CDR3 DNA: TGCGCCAGCAGCTCGGCGGGAGGGCCGGGCGAGCAGTACTTC

V gene: TRBV7-8
D gene: .
clone size: .
J gene: TRBJ2-2
CDR3 protein: CASSLEASLVAGELFF
CDR3 DNA: TGTGCCAGCAGCTTAGAGGCTAGCTTGGTTGCCGGGGAGCTGTTTTTT

V gene: TRBV27
D gene: TRBD1
clone size: .
J gene: TRBJ2-1
CDR3 protein: CASQTGTGSYNEQFF
CDR3 DNA: TGTGCCAGTCAAACCGGGACAGGCTCCTACAATGAGCAGTTCTTC

V gene: TRBV19
D gene: TRBD2
clone size: once
J gene: TRBJ2-5
CDR3 protein: CASSIGGRYQETQYF
CDR3 DNA: TGTGCCAGTAGTATAGGCGGGAGATATCAAGAGACCCAGTACTTC

V gene: TRBV6-5
D gene: .
clone size: .
J gene: TRBJ1-1
CDR3 protein: CASRLLLRGDTEAFF
CDR3 DNA: TGTGCCAGCAGATTACTCCTCAGGGGCGACACTGAAGCTTTCTTT

V gene: TRBV10-1
D gene: .
clone size: .
J gene: TRBJ2-1
CDR3 protein: CASSGVGSEYNEQFF
CDR3 DNA: TGCGCCAGCAGTGGAGTCGGGAGTGAATACAATGAGCAGTTCTTC

V gene: TRBV11-2
D gene: .
clone size: .
J gene: TRBJ2-3
CDR3 protein: CASSLRSRGSTDTQYF
CDR3 DNA: TGTGCCAGCAGCCTTAGATCGCGGGGAAGCACAGATACGCAGTATTTT

V gene: TRBV9
D gene: .
clone size: few
J gene: TRBJ1-3
CDR3 protein: CASSKGVSGNTIYF
CDR3 DNA: TGTGCCAGCAGCAAAGGGGTGTCTGGAAACACCATATATTTT

V gene: TRBV19
D gene: .
clone size: .
J gene: TRBJ1-5
CDR3 protein: CASSIVRDKFYSNQPQHF
CDR3 DNA: TGTGCCAGTAGTATCGTCCGGGACAAATTTTATAGCAATCAGCCCCAGCATTTT

V gene: TRBV6-1
D gene: .
clone size: .
J gene: TRBJ1-2
CDR3 protein: CASSPVGVYGYTF
CDR3 DNA: TGTGCCAGCAGTCCCGTGGGAGTCTATGGCTACACCTTC

V gene: TRBV7-9
D gene: .
clone size: .
J gene: TRBJ2-5
CDR3 protein: CASSLVGRGGETQYF
CDR3 DNA: TGTGCCAGCAGCTTAGTAGGTCGAGGGGGAGAGACCCAGTACTTC

V gene: TRBV6-5
D gene: .
clone size: .
J gene: TRBJ1-2
CDR3 protein: CATQPSRDSLDGYTF
CDR3 DNA: TGTGCCACCCAACCGTCGCGGGATTCATTGGATGGCTACACCTTC

V gene: TRBV19
D gene: TRBD1
clone size: .
J gene: TRBJ1-1
CDR3 protein: CASIPQGSNTEAFF
CDR3 DNA: TGTGCCAGTATACCACAGGGGTCGAACACTGAAGCTTTCTTT

V gene: TRBV19
D gene: TRBD2
clone size: .
J gene: TRBJ2-7
CDR3 protein: CASRSGTSYEQYF
CDR3 DNA: TGTGCCAGCCGTAGCGGGACCTCCTACGAGCAGTACTTC

V gene: TRBV28
D gene: TRBD1
clone size: .
J gene: TRBJ2-7
CDR3 protein: CASSRQGPYEQYF
CDR3 DNA: TGTGCCAGCAGTCGACAGGGTCCCTACGAGCAGTACTTC

V gene: TRBV29-1
D gene: .
clone size: .
J gene: TRBJ2-1
CDR3 protein: CSVDAAAFEQFF
CDR3 DNA: TGCAGCGTTGACGCTGCGGCGTTTGAGCAGTTCTTC

V gene: TRBV2
D gene: .
clone size: .
J gene: TRBJ1-1
CDR3 protein: CASRVTGGHTEAFF
CDR3 DNA: TGTGCCAGCAGAGTGACAGGAGGTCACACTGAAGCTTTCTTT

V gene: TRBV7-9
D gene: .
clone size: .
J gene: TRBJ1-2
CDR3 protein: CSSSPFDTRTNYGYTF
CDR3 DNA: TGTTCCAGCAGCCCCTTCGATACGAGAACTAACTATGGCTACACCTTC

V gene: TRBV14
D gene: .
clone size: .
J gene: TRBJ2-2
CDR3 protein: CASSQDLAGELFF
CDR3 DNA: TGTGCCAGCAGCCAAGATTTGGCAGGGGAGCTGTTTTTT

V gene: TRBV10-3
D gene: TRBD1
clone size: few
J gene: TRBJ1-1
CDR3 protein: CAIRGPGQWVTEAFF
CDR3 DNA: TGTGCCATCAGGGGACCGGGACAGTGGGTGACTGAAGCTTTCTTT

V gene: TRBV19
D gene: .
clone size: .
J gene: TRBJ2-1
CDR3 protein: CASSIPGNNEQFF
CDR3 DNA: TGTGCCAGTAGTATTCCAGGGAACAATGAGCAGTTCTTC

V gene: TRBV7-9
D gene: TRBD2
clone size: .
J gene: TRBJ2-1
CDR3 protein: CASSLEPTSGSNNEQFF
CDR3 DNA: TGTGCCAGCAGCTTAGAACCGACTAGCGGGAGCAACAATGAGCAGTTCTTC

V gene: TRBV13
D gene: .
clone size: .
J gene: TRBJ2-1
CDR3 protein: CASSLPMSSYNEQFF
CDR3 DNA: TGTGCCAGCAGCTTACCAATGAGCTCCTACAATGAGCAGTTCTTC

V gene: TRBV27
D gene: TRBD2
clone size: few
J gene: TRBJ2-5
CDR3 protein: CASKRGRQETQYF
CDR3 DNA: TGTGCCAGCAAGCGGGGCCGGCAAGAGACCCAGTACTTC

V gene: TRBV18
D gene: .
clone size: .
J gene: TRBJ2-1
CDR3 protein: CASSPLGGSYNEQFF
CDR3 DNA: TGTGCCAGCTCACCACTCGGGGGCTCCTACAATGAGCAGTTCTTC

V gene: TRBV4-1
D gene: TRBD1
clone size: .
J gene: TRBJ1-4
CDR3 protein: CASSQLDRGGTNEKLFF
CDR3 DNA: TGCGCCAGCAGCCAATTGGACAGGGGGGGGACTAATGAAAAACTGTTTTTT

V gene: TRBV28
D gene: .
clone size: once
J gene: TRBJ2-7
CDR3 protein: CASSSSAYEQYF
CDR3 DNA: TGTGCCAGCAGTTCTAGCGCCTACGAGCAGTACTTC

V gene: TRBV6-1
D gene: .
clone size: .
J gene: TRBJ2-1
CDR3 protein: CASSESWAGQNEQFF
CDR3 DNA: TGTGCCAGCAGTGAAAGCTGGGCAGGCCAAAATGAGCAGTTCTTC

V gene: TRBV4-3
D gene: .
clone size: few
J gene: TRBJ2-1
CDR3 protein: CASSQDRVRALNEQFF
CDR3 DNA: TGCGCCAGCAGCCAAGATCGGGTTAGAGCACTCAATGAGCAGTTCTTC

V gene: TRBV5-1
D gene: .
clone size: .
J gene: TRBJ2-5
CDR3 protein: CASSYSSGTQYF
CDR3 DNA: TGCGCCAGCAGCTACTCCTCCGGGACCCAGTACTTC

V gene: TRBV29-1
D gene: .
clone size: few
J gene: TRBJ1-2
CDR3 protein: CSVEDELPVGGYTF
CDR3 DNA: TGCAGCGTTGAAGATGAGTTGCCGGTTGGTGGCTACACCTTC

V gene: TRBV30
D gene: .
clone size: .
J gene: TRBJ1-2
CDR3 protein: CAFPEDLGYTF
CDR3 DNA: TGTGCCTTCCCGGAGGATTTGGGCTACACCTTC

V gene: TRBV4-3
D gene: .
clone size: .
J gene: TRBJ2-7
CDR3 protein: CASSQDVAASSYGQYF
CDR3 DNA: TGCGCCAGCAGCCAAGATGTAGCGGCAAGCTCCTACGGGCAGTACTTC

V gene: TRBV18
D gene: .
clone size: .
J gene: TRBJ2-1
CDR3 protein: CASSPPMGRSQFF
CDR3 DNA: TGTGCCAGCTCACCCCCGATGGGCAGGTCGCAGTTCTTC

V gene: TRBV27
D gene: TRBD2
clone size: .
J gene: TRBJ2-1
CDR3 protein: CASSFLRPGLEGGGEQFF
CDR3 DNA: TGTGCCAGCAGTTTTCTGAGACCGGGACTAGAGGGGGGGGGTGAGCAGTTCTTC

V gene: TRBV28
D gene: TRBD1
clone size: .
J gene: TRBJ1-1
CDR3 protein: CASSPGQGGMNTEAFF
CDR3 DNA: TGTGCCAGCAGTCCCGGACAGGGGGGCATGAACACTGAAGCTTTCTTT

V gene: TRBV28
D gene: TRBD1
clone size: once
J gene: TRBJ2-7
CDR3 protein: CASSFSTGELYEQYF
CDR3 DNA: TGTGCCAGCAGTTTTAGCACAGGGGAACTCTACGAGCAGTACTTC

V gene: TRBV28
D gene: .
clone size: once
J gene: TRBJ1-2
CDR3 protein: CASRPSGVDGYTF
CDR3 DNA: TGTGCCAGCAGACCATCTGGAGTGGATGGCTACACCTTC

V gene: TRBV19
D gene: .
clone size: .
J gene: TRBJ1-5
CDR3 protein: CASSMSRANQPQHF
CDR3 DNA: TGTGCCAGTAGTATGTCGAGGGCCAATCAGCCCCAGCATTTT

V gene: TRBV6-5
D gene: .
clone size: .
J gene: TRBJ2-7
CDR3 protein: CASSSQGPRTYEQYF
CDR3 DNA: TGTGCCAGCAGTTCCCAGGGGCCAAGAACCTACGAGCAGTACTTC

V gene: TRBV6-5
D gene: .
clone size: .
J gene: TRBJ1-1
CDR3 protein: CASSEWRNTEAFF
CDR3 DNA: TGTGCCAGCAGTGAATGGAGGAACACTGAAGCTTTCTTT

V gene: TRBV7-2
D gene: .
clone size: few
J gene: TRBJ2-3
CDR3 protein: CASSFPPSPTQYF
CDR3 DNA: TGTGCCAGCAGCTTCCCCCCCTCCCCTACGCAGTATTTT

V gene: TRBV25-1
D gene: .
clone size: .
J gene: TRBJ1-2
CDR3 protein: CASRPQTGYYGYTF
CDR3 DNA: TGTGCCAGCAGGCCACAAACAGGCTACTATGGCTACACCTTC

V gene: TRBV4-3
D gene: .
clone size: .
J gene: TRBJ2-5
CDR3 protein: CASSQDISPGETQYF
CDR3 DNA: TGCGCCAGCAGCCAGGACATTAGCCCTGGGGAGACCCAGTACTTC

V gene: TRBV19
D gene: .
clone size: .
J gene: TRBJ1-5
CDR3 protein: CASSIGRRRGKPQHF
CDR3 DNA: TGTGCCAGTAGTATAGGTCGCAGGCGCGGGAAGCCCCAGCATTTT

V gene: TRBV9
D gene: .
clone size: .
J gene: TRBJ2-3
CDR3 protein: CASSPRTRVNTDTQYF
CDR3 DNA: TGTGCCAGCAGCCCACGGACAAGGGTGAACACAGATACGCAGTATTTT

V gene: TRBV19
D gene: .
clone size: .
J gene: TRBJ2-1
CDR3 protein: CASSNPGQYLQFF
CDR3 DNA: TGTGCCAGTAGTAATCCTGGACAGTATTTACAGTTCTTC

V gene: TRBV28
D gene: .
clone size: .
J gene: TRBJ2-4
CDR3 protein: CASGPGGAGSTKNIQYF
CDR3 DNA: TGTGCCAGCGGACCCGGAGGGGCGGGAAGCACCAAAAACATTCAGTACTTC